Shown below are 22 T cell receptor beta chains from a single sample sequenced in a study of post-analysis software for immune sequencing data. Notes on the study in general: The study found TRBV5-6, TRBV5-1 and TRBV20-1 among five TRBV segments more frequent in patients than controls.

Built from TCR beta cDNA, the libraries had unique molecular identifiers in them. TCRdb called the PCR reads again in MiXCR, with one record for every CDR3 protein. The sample consists of 150,000 to 200,000 distinct CDR3 sequences, approximately 31% of them appearing once. These receptors lack a known antigen. Sequenced input: blood. These receptor sequences come from a girl under 18 with multiple sclerosis.

Concerning this clonotype: No DNA is shown, since the ends of the CDR3 on it are uncertain; the CDR3 is the one TCRdb lists. This chain joins TRBV12-3 or TRBV12-4 and TRBJ1-2; the DNA was not used to check the table's D call, TRBD1. The CDR3 has 18 amino acids, counting both end residues. The CDR3 reads CASSFYRDRAFGAGTDTF.

Only a few counts were recorded for this clonotype. The V and J genes are TRBV3-1 and TRBJ2-1; D unclear. The length of the CDR3 is 13 residues. CDR1 is LGHDT and CDR2 is YNNKEL in the germline V gene (reference sequence). V was shortened by 1 base and J by 13 bases, with 14 bases between the two germline ends. The CDR3 spells CASSQGTKYHQFF. The CDR3 nucleotides are TGTGCCAGCAGCCAAGGGACGAAATACCACCAGTTCTTC.

The J gene is TRBJ1-1, the V gene TRBV12-5; D unresolved. CDR3 length: 14 amino acids. Trimming shortened V by 4 bases and J by 7 bases, and 16 bases separated the two germline ends. CDR1 LGHNT and CDR2 FRNRAP come from the germline V gene. The CDR3 spells CASGYLGWRDEAFF. The CDR3 coding sequence is TGTGCTAGTGGTTATTTGGGGTGGCGTGATGAAGCTTTCTTT. Filled out from reference TRBV12-5 and TRBJ1-1, the complete variable domain reads DARVTQTPRHKVTEMGQEVTMRCQPILGHNTVFWYRQTMMQGLELLAYFRNRAPLDDSGMPKDRFSAEMPDATLATLKIQPSEPRDSAVYFCASGYLGWRDEAFFGQGTRLTVV.

Ten or more counts support this clonotype. The chain links TRBV12-3 or TRBV12-4 to TRBJ2-5; TRBD1 is a possible D gene (6 bases). The ends were cut back, 7 bases at V and 2 bases at J, with 20 bases in the middle. The CDR3 is 16 amino acids. The CDR3 here is CASTAEGVTGQETQYF. The CDR3 bases are TGTGCCAGCACTGCCGAGGGGGTAACAGGTCAAGAGACCCAGTACTTC.

This clonotype was found a few times. The chain links TRBV7-2 to TRBJ2-1; D unclear. Looked up from germline, CDR1 is SGHTA and CDR2 is FQGNSA. The CDR3 totals 12 residues. Trimming shortened V by 5 bases and J by 12 bases, and 14 bases separated the two germline ends. The CDR3 nucleotides are TGTGCCAGCAGCGGCGTAGCCATGGGGCAGTTCTTC. Residues: CASSGVAMGQFF.

This clonotype has just a few counts. The chain combines TRBV7-9 with TRBJ2-3; D call uncertain. V was cut by 2 bases and J by 1 base, with 4 bases left in between. This CDR3 is built from 13 residues. Germline CDR1 SEHNR, CDR2 FQNEAQ (reference sequence). CDR3 loop: CASSLMGTDTQYF. The CDR3 DNA reads as TGTGCCAGCAGCTTAATGGGCACAGATACGCAGTATTTT.

This clonotype was seen at least ten times. The chain has TRBV11-2 and TRBJ2-7; D is possibly TRBD1 (6 bases). In germline, CDR1 is SGHAT, CDR2 FQNNGV. The CDR3 contains 13 residues. V lost 6 bases and J lost 3, with 12 bases in between. The CDR3 reads CASSSGHLYEQYF. CDR3 DNA sequence: TGTGCCAGCAGTTCGGGACACCTCTACGAGCAGTACTTC. The complete variable domain, with remaining parts taken from reference TRBV11-2 and TRBJ2-7, reads EAGVAQSPRYKIIEKRQSVAFWCNPISGHATLYWYQQILGQGPKLLIQFQNNGVVDDSQLPKDRFSAERLKGVDSTLKIQPAKLEDSAVYLCASSSGHLYEQYFGPGTRLTVT.

The chain has TRBV12-3 or TRBV12-4 and TRBJ2-1; a possible D gene is TRBD2 (7 bases). The V end lost 3 bases, the J end lost 4 bases, and 10 bases lay between the germline ends. The CDR3 covers 14 residues. For the CDR3, the DNA is TGTGCCAGCAGTTTTCGGGGGGCGTACAATGAGCAGTTCTTC. Encoded protein: CASSFRGAYNEQFF.

This clonotype was seen just once. The junction shows a germline mismatch at one end, possibly a read error. This rearrangement joins TRBV5-1 to TRBJ2-1; 7 bases fit TRBD2. The V gene's germline CDR1 is SGHRS and CDR2 YFSETQ. The CDR3 is 15 amino acids. The CDR3, as DNA: TGCACCAGCAGCGGCGGGAGTCGGTCCTACAATGAGCAGTTCTTC. Translating gives CTSSGGSRSYNEQFF. Full variable domain (missing parts from reference TRBV5-1 and TRBJ2-1): KAGVTQTPRYLIKTRGQQVTLSCSPISGHRSVSWYQQTPGQGLQFLFEYFSETQRNKGNFPGRFSGRQFSNSRSEMNVSTLELGDSALYLCTSSGGSRSYNEQFFGPGTRLTVL.

This clonotype came up many times. The chain is built from TRBV5-1 and TRBJ2-5; 8 bases match TRBD2. Germline CDR1 is SGHRS and CDR2 is YFSETQ. The CDR3 spans 19 residues. Trimming cost V 1 base and J 5 bases; bases outside gene matches: 19. The chain's CDR3 is CASSLYPVGISGTNETQYF. The CDR3 region has the DNA TGCGCCAGCAGCTTGTACCCGGTCGGTATTAGCGGGACCAACGAGACCCAGTACTTC.

The chain combines TRBV5-1 with TRBJ2-1; weak D call: TRBD2 (6 bases). CDR1 and CDR2 from the germline V gene are SGHRS and YFSETQ. The ends were cut back, 4 bases at V and 14 bases at J, with 16 bases in the middle. CDR3 length equals 12 residues. The CDR3 spells CASSEPGLPEFF. The DNA of the CDR3 is TGCGCCAGCAGCGAGCCGGGACTCCCGGAGTTCTTC.

The sample holds a few counts of this clonotype. The genes are TRBV5-1 and TRBJ2-1; D uncertain. The CDR3 consists of 16 residues. The V end was cut by 2 bases, the J end by 3 bases, with 15 bases between. Per germline, CDR1 SGHRS and CDR2 YFSETQ. CDR3 amino acids: CASSFDGPINYNEQFF. The CDR3 nucleotides read TGCGCCAGCAGCTTCGACGGGCCCATTAACTACAATGAGCAGTTCTTC.

The CDR3 coding sequence is TGCGCCAGCAGTGAGACGACAGGGGACAATCAGCCCCAGCATTTT. Protein: CASSETTGDNQPQHF. The chain recombines TRBV10-2 with TRBJ1-5, with 8 bases aligning to TRBD1. Germline CDR1 and CDR2: WSHSY and SAAADI. The CDR3 length is 15 residues. V trimming: 2 bases; J trimming: 3 bases; junction bases outside the gene matches: 3.

There are a few counts of this clonotype. The rearrangement links TRBV15 to TRBJ2-3; 8 nucleotides align to TRBD2. V was pared by 6 bases and J by 5 bases, with 7 bases of the junction left unmatched. This CDR3 is 14 amino acids long. The germline CDR1 and CDR2 sequences are LNHNV and YYDKDF (reference sequence). The CDR3 coding sequence is TGTGCCACCAGTATACTAGCGGTGAGAGATACGCAGTATTTT. Amino acids: CATSILAVRDTQYF.

This clonotype was seen many times. This chain joins TRBV5-1 and TRBJ2-1; the D is unclear. The V end was cut by 9 bases, the J end by 5 bases, with 15 bases between. Germline V gene lookup returns CDR1 SGHRS and CDR2 YFSETQ. This CDR3 region has 13 residues. In DNA form, the CDR3 reads TGCGCCACCCGAGAGCATAGCCACAATGAGCAGTTCTTC. Translation: CATREHSHNEQFF.

The chain combines TRBV5-1 with TRBJ1-1; tentatively, D is TRBD1 (5 bases). The CDR3 sequence is 13 residues long. The V gene lost 5 bases and the J gene lost 1 base, with 9 bases spanning the gap. Germline CDR1 reads SGHRS; CDR2 reads YFSETQ. CDR3 bases: TGCGCCAGCAGAAGAGGGGCGAACACTGAAGCTTTCTTT. Its protein is CASRRGANTEAFF.

This clonotype appeared a few times. The genes are TRBV25-1 and TRBJ1-2; no definite D call. The CDR3 consists of 13 residues. Trimming pared 6 bases from V and 3 bases from J, leaving 11 bases between. Germline CDR1 MGHDK, CDR2 SYGVNS. CDR3 coding DNA: TGTGCCAGCAGCCACAGTTTTCACTATGGCTACACCTTC. Residues: CASSHSFHYGYTF.

A note on this clonotype: A much larger clone differs from this one at a single base, so this may be a read error. The chain carries TRBV20-1 and TRBJ1-2; no clear D. This CDR3 region has 13 residues. Trimming removed 5 bases from V and 4 bases from J, with 14 bases in between. Germline CDR1 DFQATT, CDR2 SNEGSKA (reference sequence). DNA for the CDR3: TGCAGTGCTCAGATGACCTTTGGCTATGGCTACACCTTC. Translating gives CSAQMTFGYGYTF.

This clonotype was observed at least ten times. V gene TRBV24-1 combines with J gene TRBJ2-5; perhaps TRBD1 as D (6 bases). V lost 3 bases to trimming and J lost 4 bases, with 14 bases between them. This CDR3 region has 15 residues. Germline V lookup: CDR1 KGHDR, CDR2 SFDVKD. The CDR3 protein is CATSDRTGPRETQYF. CDR3 sequence (DNA): TGTGCCACCAGTGATCGTACAGGGCCCCGAGAGACCCAGTACTTC.

The chain has TRBV29-1 and TRBJ2-7, with a tentative D call TRBD1 (5 bases). The CDR3 runs 11 residues. From germline, CDR1 is SQVTM and CDR2 ANQGSEA. The ends were cut back, 2 bases at V and 4 bases at J, with 6 bases in the middle. This chain's CDR3 is CSVERGYEQYF. In DNA form, the CDR3 reads TGCAGCGTTGAAAGGGGTTACGAGCAGTACTTC.

Points on this clonotype: A read error may produce the germline difference seen at one junction end. The rearrangement joins TRBV12-3 or TRBV12-4 to TRBJ2-5; tentatively, D is TRBD2 (6 bases). The CDR3 totals 14 residues. The CDR3 is CTSSLAEAQETQYF. The CDR3 coding sequence is TGTACCAGCAGTTTAGCGGAGGCCCAAGAGACCCAGTACTTC.

There are many counts of this clonotype. The junction shows a germline mismatch at one end, possibly a read error. The gene calls are TRBV7-7 and TRBJ2-1, with 9 bases matching TRBD2. CDR3 length: 14 amino acids. CDR1 SSHAT and CDR2 FNYEAQ come from the germline V gene (reference sequence). For the CDR3, the DNA is TGTGCTAGCAACCCCGGGACTAGCATCGTTGAGCAGTTCTTC. This codes for CASNPGTSIVEQFF.